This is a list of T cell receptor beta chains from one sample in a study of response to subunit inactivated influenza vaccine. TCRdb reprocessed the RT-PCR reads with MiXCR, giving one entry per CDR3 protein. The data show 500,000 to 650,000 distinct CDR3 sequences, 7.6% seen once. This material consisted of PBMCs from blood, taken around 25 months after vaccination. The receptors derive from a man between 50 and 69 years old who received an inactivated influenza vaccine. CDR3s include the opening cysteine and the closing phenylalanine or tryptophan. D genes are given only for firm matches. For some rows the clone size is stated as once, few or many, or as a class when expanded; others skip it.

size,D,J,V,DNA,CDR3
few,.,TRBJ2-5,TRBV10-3,TGTGCCATCAGTGACCACAACCAAGAGACCCAGTACTTC,CAISDHNQETQYF
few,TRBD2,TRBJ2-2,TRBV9,TGTGCCAGCAGCGTAGTGGCGGGGGGCCTCAACACCGGGGAGCTGTTTTTT,CASSVVAGGLNTGELFF
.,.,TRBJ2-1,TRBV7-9,TGTGCCAGCAGCTTTAGCTATGAGCAGTTCTTC,CASSFSYEQFF
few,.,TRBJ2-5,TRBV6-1,TGTGCCAGCAGACGCCCAGGTCAGCTGACGGAGACCCAGTACTTC,CASRRPGQLTETQYF
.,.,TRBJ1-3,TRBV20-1,TGTAGTGCTACACAGGGCCCTGGAAACACCGTATATTTT,CSATQGPGNTVYF
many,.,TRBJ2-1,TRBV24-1,TGTGCCACCAGTGATTTGCAGGGGCCGAACAATGAGCAGTTCTTC,CATSDLQGPNNEQFF
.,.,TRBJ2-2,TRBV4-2,TGTGCCAGCAGCCAAGATGCCGGGAGAGGTCCCGGGGAGCTGTTTTTT,CASSQDAGRGPGELFF
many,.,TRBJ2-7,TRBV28,TGTGCCAGCAGTGGTCTAGACAAACCCCACGAGCAGTACTTC,CASSGLDKPHEQYF
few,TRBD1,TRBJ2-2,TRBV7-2,TGTGCCAGCAGCCAAAGACAGGGGCGTAACACCGGGGAGCTGTTTTTT,CASSQRQGRNTGELFF
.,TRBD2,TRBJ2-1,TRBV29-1,TGCAGCGTAGTAGCGGGAGGTCGGGCTGAGCAGTTCTTC,CSVVAGGRAEQFF